Described below is a single TCR beta chain sequence and its context. The antigen is undetermined. The deep-level immunoSEQ assay was used. The method was immunoSEQ multiplex PCR; TCRdb's version includes in-frame clones alone and lacks a portion of them. The sample lists roughly 2.5 million clones, roughly 92% occurring once. The data are from a study of shared clonotypes between healthy human individuals. Study information: Donors had three CD4 naive, three CD4 memory, two CD8 naive and one CD8 memory plate apiece.

Trimming left V 3 bases short and J 0 bases short, with 7 bases between. The CDR3 length is 14 residues. Germline V gene sequence: CDR1 LNHNV, CDR2 YYDKDF (reference sequence). Study-wide findings and caveats: Clonotype sharing across a few donors was observed for about 5.5% of naive CD4 clonotypes.

This clonotype originated in a man younger than 30 in good health. The sample was naive CD4+ T cells sorted from blood. Subset denoted: CD45RA+ positively selected. This chain joins TRBV15 and TRBJ2-3; D is tentatively TRBD1 or TRBD2 (5 bases each). The CDR3 DNA reads as TGTGCCACCAGCAGCCGGGACAGCACAGATACGCAGTATTTT. As protein: CATSSRDSTDTQYF.